This record concerns one TCR beta chain sequence. This record belongs to a study of blood T cell repertoires in COVID-19. The method was immunoSEQ multiplex PCR; TCRdb's version includes in-frame clones alone and lacks a portion of them. Among over 20,000 clones listed, about four fifths were seen once. Germline V gene data show CDR1 as MNHNY and CDR2 as SVGAGI (reference sequence). The CDR3 is 12 amino acids. Trimming left V 9 bases short and J 5 bases short, with 13 bases between. Sequences were obtained from peripheral blood. The sequence was obtained from a human donor in a cohort sampled during active COVID-19. The gene calls are TRBV6-6 and TRBJ1-1, with a tentative D call TRBD1 (5 bases). CDR3 protein: CASRGGETEAFF. The CDR3 DNA is TGTGCCAGTCGAGGAGGGGAGACTGAAGCTTTCTTT.